Following are 19 T cell receptor beta chains from one sample sequenced in a study of OX40 agonist ivuxolimab in advanced cancers. The data were produced by immunoSEQ multiplex PCR, yet TCRdb's version contains in-frame clones alone and is incomplete. The data contain 70,000 or so clones, 90% to 95% of them singletons. The specimen comprised CD4+ or CD8+ T cells sorted from blood, sampled in a trial of the OX40 agonist ivuxolimab. These receptors all stem from an adult with an advanced solid tumor such as melanoma, head and neck, liver or kidney cancer.

Of note for this clone: Other DNA sequences in this sample translate to the same CDR3. V is TRBV20-1 and J is TRBJ1-1; D ambiguous. V dropped 1 base and J dropped 5 bases, with 5 bases sitting between them. Germline V lookup: CDR1 DFQATT, CDR2 SNEGSKA (reference sequence). The CDR3 extends over 11 amino acids. Here the CDR3 DNA reads TGCAGTGCTAGAGTTGGGACTGAAGCTTTCTTT. It specifies CSARVGTEAFF.

This clone came up once. V is TRBV5-6 and J is TRBJ2-4; D not certain. The V gene's germline CDR1 is SGHDT and CDR2 YYEEEE. This CDR3 is built from 15 residues. The V and J ends lost 2 bases and 1 base respectively, with 10 bases between them. The CDR3 DNA reads as TGTGCCAGCAGCTTCAACATAGGGGCCAAAAACATTCAGTACTTC. It codes for CASSFNIGAKNIQYF.

This chain links TRBV7-9 with TRBJ2-3, with D uncertain. V was pared by 5 bases and J by 2 bases, with 8 bases between. CDR1 is SEHNR, CDR2 FQNEAQ, per germline (reference sequence). The CDR3 consists of 13 residues. The CDR3 loop is CASSTDPTDTQYF. Written as DNA, the CDR3 is TGTGCCAGCAGCACAGATCCCACAGATACGCAGTATTTT.

This chain uses TRBV27 with TRBJ1-6; D is perhaps TRBD1 (6 bases). The germline CDR1 and CDR2 sequences are MNHEY and SMNVEV (reference sequence). The V end was cut by 7 bases, the J end by 9 bases, with 22 bases between. The CDR3 sequence is 16 residues long. DNA for the CDR3: TGTGCCAGCAAACCCTCGACAGGCACTGGTAGTTCACCCCTCCACTTT. It is translated as CASKPSTGTGSSPLHF.

V usage is TRBV7-6 and J usage is TRBJ1-5, with D possibly TRBD1 on 6 matching bases. Germline lookup yields CDR1 SGHVS and CDR2 FNYEAQ. The CDR3 extends over 16 amino acids. V was shortened by 5 bases and J by 6 bases, with 20 bases between the two germline ends. This chain's CDR3 is CASSPAPYREAQPQHF. CDR3 nucleotides: TGTGCCAGCAGCCCCGCCCCCTACAGGGAAGCTCAGCCCCAGCATTTT.

The chain uses TRBV2 and TRBJ1-5; 8 bases map to TRBD1. The J segment lost 5 bases and the V segment lost 2 bases, leaving 5 bases of the junction unmatched. This CDR3 is 15 amino acids long. Germline values: CDR1 SNHLY, CDR2 FYNNEI. DNA of the CDR3: TGTGCCAGCAGTGAACAAACGACAGGGGATCAGCCCCAGCATTTT. Translated, it gives CASSEQTTGDQPQHF.

The gene calls are TRBV7-6 and TRBJ2-7, with TRBD2 matching over 7 bases. The J segment lost 3 bases and the V segment lost 5 bases, leaving 13 bases of the junction unmatched. The CDR3 loop spans 16 amino acids. The germline V gene encodes CDR1 SGHVS and CDR2 FNYEAQ. The CDR3 here is CASSLTGEGVSYEQYF. The DNA for the CDR3 is TGTGCCAGCAGCCTAACGGGGGAGGGTGTAAGCTACGAGCAGTACTTC.

V gene TRBV28 combines with J gene TRBJ2-3, with 9 bases lining up with TRBD2. Germline V gives CDR1 MDHEN, CDR2 SYDVKM. The trim removed 3 bases at V and 2 bases at J, leaving 6 bases unmatched. The CDR3 totals 16 residues. The CDR3 sequence is CASSLLASGATDTQYF. CDR3 in DNA: TGTGCCAGCAGTTTGTTGGCTAGCGGGGCCACAGATACGCAGTATTTT.

The chain has TRBV29-1 and TRBJ1-2, with D perhaps TRBD1 (6 bases). The CDR3 extends over 12 amino acids. Trimming pared 0 bases from V and 8 bases from J, leaving 10 bases between. CDR1 is SQVTM and CDR2 is ANQGSEA in the germline V gene. CDR3 coding DNA: TGCAGCGTTGAAGAGTCAGGGGAAGGCTACACCTTC. It encodes CSVEESGEGYTF.

This clone was observed a handful of times. The chain couples TRBV28 to TRBJ2-5, with D possibly being TRBD2 (5 bases). The V gene's germline CDR1 is MDHEN and CDR2 SYDVKM. CDR3 size: 13 residues. V dropped 5 bases and J dropped 5 bases, with 12 bases sitting between them. As DNA, the CDR3 is TGTGCCAGCAGTCCACTATTAGCGGAGACCCAGTACTTC. Amino acid sequence: CASSPLLAETQYF. Drawing the rest from reference TRBV28 and TRBJ2-5, the complete variable domain is DVKVTQSSRYLVKRTGEKVFLECVQDMDHENMFWYRQDPGLGLRLIYFSYDVKMKEKGDIPEGYSVSREKKERFSLILESASTNQTSMYLCASSPLLAETQYFGPGTRLLVL.

As to this clone: A junction end diverges from the germline sequence, so it may reflect a read error. The V and J genes are TRBV6-1 and TRBJ1-2; 9 bases are shared with TRBD1. Germline lookup yields CDR1 MNHNS and CDR2 SASEGT. The CDR3 contains 15 residues. The CDR3 spells CASRDTKDRGYGYTF. In DNA form, the CDR3 reads TGTGCCAGCCGTGACACCAAGGACAGGGGCTATGGCTACACCTTC.

The chain joins TRBV5-4 to TRBJ1-1, with D possibly being TRBD1 (5 bases). The germline V and J ends were trimmed by 1 base and 4 bases, with 11 bases remaining between them. Germline V CDR1 and CDR2: SGHNT, YYREEE (reference sequence). The CDR3 sequence is 14 residues long. The CDR3 spells CASSLRHGGTEAFF. CDR3 DNA sequence: TGTGCCAGCAGCTTGCGTCACGGGGGCACTGAAGCTTTCTTT.

The J gene is TRBJ2-1, the V gene TRBV9; 9 positions match TRBD2. J gave up 9 bases and V 3 bases, and 4 bases lay outside the gene matches. The germline CDR1 and CDR2 sequences are SGDLS and YYNGEE. The CDR3 has 13 residues. Written as DNA, the CDR3 is TGTGCCAGCAGCGAGCGGGGGGTGGGTGAGCAGTTCTTC. Protein sequence: CASSERGVGEQFF.

CDR3 in amino acids: CASSISVGSVSEQFF. CDR3 DNA: TGTGCCAGTAGTATTTCGGTAGGGAGCGTTAGTGAGCAGTTCTTC. This sequence joins TRBV19 and TRBJ2-1; perhaps TRBD2 as D (5 bases). The germline V gene encodes CDR1 LNHDA and CDR2 SQIVND (reference sequence). Trimming took 3 bases from V and 9 from J, leaving 18 bases between them. This CDR3 spans 15 amino acids.

The rearrangement joins TRBV19 to TRBJ2-7; D may correspond to TRBD1 or TRBD2 (5 bases each). Trimming removed 1 base at V and 7 bases at J, with 11 bases between. CDR1 LNHDA and CDR2 SQIVND come from the germline V gene (reference sequence). The CDR3 spans 13 residues. This CDR3 reads CASSIVGTGEQYF. Here the CDR3 DNA reads TGTGCCAGTAGTATAGTAGGGACGGGAGAGCAGTACTTC.

The chain is built from TRBV7-3 and TRBJ2-2; D tentatively fits TRBD1 or TRBD2 (5 bases each). CDR3 length: 15 amino acids. Germline V lookup: CDR1 SGHTA, CDR2 FQGTGA. Trimming removed 5 bases at V and 4 bases at J, with 14 bases between. The CDR3 here is CASSPGSASTGELFF. CDR3 bases: TGTGCCAGCAGCCCAGGGAGCGCATCCACCGGGGAGCTGTTTTTT.

The J gene is TRBJ1-4, the V gene TRBV25-1; a possible D gene is TRBD1 (6 bases). Germline CDR1 is MGHDK and CDR2 is SYGVNS. The V gene lost 3 bases and the J gene lost 5 bases, with 7 bases spanning the gap. The CDR3 loop spans 13 amino acids. The DNA of the CDR3 is TGTGCCAGCAGTGAGAGGGGGAATGAAAAACTGTTTTTT. It codes for CASSERGNEKLFF.

The rearrangement links TRBV14 to TRBJ2-7; maybe TRBD2 (7 bases). The CDR3 length is 16 residues. Germline assignment: CDR1 SGHDN and CDR2 FVKESK. V gave up 1 base and J gave up 1 base, with 14 bases separating them. The CDR3 DNA reads TGTGCCAGCAGCCAAGTAGGGGGGGTTGGATCCTACGAGCAGTACTTC. Translating it yields CASSQVGGVGSYEQYF.

The rearrangement joins TRBV7-8 to TRBJ1-1; D remains ambiguous. The CDR3 is made up of 12 amino acids. V was pared by 5 bases and J by 4 bases, with 8 bases between. CDR1 SGHVS and CDR2 FQNEAQ come from the germline V gene. The CDR3 coding sequence is TGTGCCAGCAGCCCCCTGAGCACTGAAGCTTTCTTT. Its translation: CASSPLSTEAFF.